This TCR beta chain stems from a study of T cell responses to AZD1222 COVID-19 vaccine. This CDR3 has 15 amino acids. The V and J ends lost 1 base and 0 bases, in that order; junction bases with no gene match: 4. The germline CDR1 and CDR2 sequences are SGHNT and YYREEE (reference sequence). Using immunoSEQ multiplex PCR, the repertoire was profiled, and TCRdb retains in-frame clones only, with some absent. Here the sample spans 95,000 to 100,000 clones, about 90% being singletons. Worth noting for this clone: Antigen: not known.

Study findings and constraints: Nearly half of the spike-specific TCRs reportedly recognize variant regions that carry no mutations. Repertoire sampling happened only post peak T cell response.

The TCR comes from an adult who received the AZD1222 COVID-19 vaccine. Here the sequenced sample was peripheral blood, taken 28 days after the second AZD1222 dose. The rearrangement uses TRBV5-4 and TRBJ2-7; TRBD2 matches 7 bases. The CDR3 loop reads CASSLSSGYSYEQYF. CDR3 sequence (DNA): TGTGCCAGCAGCTTGTCTAGCGGCTACTCCTACGAGCAGTACTTC. Full variable domain (remainder filled in from reference TRBV5-4 and TRBJ2-7): ETGVTQSPTHLIKTRGQQVTLRCSSQSGHNTVSWYQQALGQGPQFIFQYYREEENGRGNFPPRFSGLQFPNYSSELNVNALELDDSALYLCASSLSSGYSYEQYFGPGTRLTVT.